This section outlines one T cell receptor beta chain sequence together with its context. Extracted total RNA amounted to at least 5 micrograms for each sample. This sample is part of a study of blood T cells in healthy people across ages. A sample-barcoded 5' primer and a J-beta primer mix were used in a second PCR of roughly 7 to 11 cycles. A single record per CDR3 protein comes from TCRdb applying MiXCR to the 5' RACE reads. This sample yields around 940,000 distinct CDR3 sequences, of which approximately 50% are seen a single time; about 21% belongs to the top ten. The clonotype originates from a woman aged 60-70 years in good health. The sample taken for sequencing was blood.

The CDR3 DNA reads TGCAGTGCCCCCCTTAACGAGCAGTACTTC. Protein: CSAPLNEQYF. This rearrangement joins TRBV20-1 to TRBJ2-7; D gene uncertain. Trimming cost V 6 bases and J 5 bases, with 8 bases left between them. This CDR3 has 10 residues. Germline values: CDR1 DFQATT, CDR2 SNEGSKA (reference sequence).